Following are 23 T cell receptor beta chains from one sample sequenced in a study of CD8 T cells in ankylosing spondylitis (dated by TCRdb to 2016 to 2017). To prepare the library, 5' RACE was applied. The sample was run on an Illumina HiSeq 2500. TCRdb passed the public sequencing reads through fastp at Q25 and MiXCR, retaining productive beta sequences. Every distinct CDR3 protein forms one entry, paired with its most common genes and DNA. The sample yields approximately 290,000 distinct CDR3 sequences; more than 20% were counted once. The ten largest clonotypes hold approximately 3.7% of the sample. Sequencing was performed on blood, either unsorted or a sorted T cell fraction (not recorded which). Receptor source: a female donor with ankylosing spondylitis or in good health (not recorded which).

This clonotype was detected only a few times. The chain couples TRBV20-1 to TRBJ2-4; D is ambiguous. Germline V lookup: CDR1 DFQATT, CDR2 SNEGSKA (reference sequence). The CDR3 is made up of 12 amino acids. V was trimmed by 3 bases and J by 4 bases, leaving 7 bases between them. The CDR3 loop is CSASRVKNIQYF. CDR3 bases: TGCAGTGCTAGTAGGGTGAAAAACATTCAGTACTTC.

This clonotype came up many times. The CDR3 protein is CASQQGYTQETQYF. The CDR3 DNA is TGTGCCTCGCAACAGGGCTATACGCAAGAGACCCAGTACTTC. The chain employs TRBV10-3 and TRBJ2-5; the D gene is possibly TRBD1 (6 bases). V dropped 11 bases and J dropped 2 bases, with 18 bases sitting between them. Germline assignment: CDR1 ENHRY and CDR2 SYGVKD. This CDR3 comprises 14 residues.

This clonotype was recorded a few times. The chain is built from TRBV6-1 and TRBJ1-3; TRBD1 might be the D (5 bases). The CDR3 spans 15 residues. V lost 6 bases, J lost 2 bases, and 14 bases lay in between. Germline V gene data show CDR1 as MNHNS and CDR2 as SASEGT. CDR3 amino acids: CASRREGLTGNTIYF. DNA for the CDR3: TGTGCCAGCAGGAGAGAGGGGCTGACTGGAAACACCATATATTTT.

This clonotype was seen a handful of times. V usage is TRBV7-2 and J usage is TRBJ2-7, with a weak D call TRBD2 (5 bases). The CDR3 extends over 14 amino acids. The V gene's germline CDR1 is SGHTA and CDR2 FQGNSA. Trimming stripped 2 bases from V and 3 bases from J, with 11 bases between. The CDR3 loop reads CASSLPGLFYEQYF. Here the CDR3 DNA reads TGTGCCAGCAGCTTACCAGGACTCTTCTACGAGCAGTACTTC.

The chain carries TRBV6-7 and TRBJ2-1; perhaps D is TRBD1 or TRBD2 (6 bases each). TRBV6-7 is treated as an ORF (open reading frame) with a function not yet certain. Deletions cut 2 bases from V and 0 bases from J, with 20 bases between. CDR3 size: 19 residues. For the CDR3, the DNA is TGTGCCAGCAGTTACGCGGGACAAACCATTAGGAGCTCCTACAATGAGCAGTTCTTC. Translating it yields CASSYAGQTIRSSYNEQFF.

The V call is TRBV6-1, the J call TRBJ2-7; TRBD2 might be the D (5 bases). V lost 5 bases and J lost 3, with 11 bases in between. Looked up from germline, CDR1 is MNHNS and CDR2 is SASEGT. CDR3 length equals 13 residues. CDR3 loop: CASSRVGVYEQYF. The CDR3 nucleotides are TGTGCCAGCAGTAGGGTCGGGGTCTACGAGCAGTACTTC.

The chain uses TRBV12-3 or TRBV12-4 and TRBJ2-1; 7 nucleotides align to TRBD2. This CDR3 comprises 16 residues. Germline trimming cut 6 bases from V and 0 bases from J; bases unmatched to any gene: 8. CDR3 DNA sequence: TGTGCCAGCAGCTGGGAAGCGGGAAGCTCCTACAATGAGCAGTTCTTC. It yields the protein CASSWEAGSSYNEQFF.

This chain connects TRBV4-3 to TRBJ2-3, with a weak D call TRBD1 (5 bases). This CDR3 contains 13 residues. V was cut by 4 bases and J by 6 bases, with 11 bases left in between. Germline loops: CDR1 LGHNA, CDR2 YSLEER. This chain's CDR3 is CASSPGHRDTQYF. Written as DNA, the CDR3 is TGCGCCAGCAGCCCAGGGCATCGGGATACGCAGTATTTT.

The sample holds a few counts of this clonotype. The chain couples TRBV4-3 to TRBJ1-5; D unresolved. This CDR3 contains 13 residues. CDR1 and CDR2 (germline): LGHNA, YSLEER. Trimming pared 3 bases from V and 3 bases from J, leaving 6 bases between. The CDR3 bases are TGCGCCAGCAGCCATGGGGACAATCAGCCCCAGCATTTT. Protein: CASSHGDNQPQHF.

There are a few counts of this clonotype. As DNA, the CDR3 is TGCAGTGCTAGACTCAGTGCGGGAGCGACAGATACGCAGTATTTT. Residues: CSARLSAGATDTQYF. The V gene is TRBV20-1, the J gene TRBJ2-3, with TRBD2 matching over 7 bases. CDR3 length equals 15 residues. V was clipped by 2 bases and J by 3 bases; unmatched bases: 8. CDR1 and CDR2 (germline): DFQATT, SNEGSKA (reference sequence).

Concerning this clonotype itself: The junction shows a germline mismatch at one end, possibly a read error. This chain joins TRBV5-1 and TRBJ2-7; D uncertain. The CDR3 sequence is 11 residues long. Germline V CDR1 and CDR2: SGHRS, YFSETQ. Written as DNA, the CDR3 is TGCACCAGCAGCTCGAGAGACGAGCAGTACTTC. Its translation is CTSSSRDEQYF.

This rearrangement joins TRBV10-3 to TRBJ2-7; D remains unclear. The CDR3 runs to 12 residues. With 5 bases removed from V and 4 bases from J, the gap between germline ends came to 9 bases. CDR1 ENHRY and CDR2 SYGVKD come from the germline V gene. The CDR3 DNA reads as TGTGCCATCAGTACGGGTGGTTACGAGCAGTACTTC. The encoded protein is CAISTGGYEQYF.

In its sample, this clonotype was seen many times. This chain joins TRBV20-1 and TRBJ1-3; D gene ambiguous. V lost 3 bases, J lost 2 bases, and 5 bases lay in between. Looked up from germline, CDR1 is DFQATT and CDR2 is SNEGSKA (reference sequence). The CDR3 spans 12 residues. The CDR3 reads CSARAPGNTIYF. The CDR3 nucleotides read TGCAGTGCTAGGGCTCCTGGAAACACCATATATTTT.

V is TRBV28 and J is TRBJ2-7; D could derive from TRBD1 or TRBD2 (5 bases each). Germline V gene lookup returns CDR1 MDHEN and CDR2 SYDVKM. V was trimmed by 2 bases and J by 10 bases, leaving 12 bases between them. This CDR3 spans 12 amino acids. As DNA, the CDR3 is TGTGCCAGCAGTTTAAGGGTTGGGGACCAGTACTTC. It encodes CASSLRVGDQYF.

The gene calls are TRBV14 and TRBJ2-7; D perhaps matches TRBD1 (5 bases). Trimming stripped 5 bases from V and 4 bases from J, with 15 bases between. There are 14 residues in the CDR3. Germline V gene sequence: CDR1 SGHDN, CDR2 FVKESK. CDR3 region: CASSKTLQGYEQYF. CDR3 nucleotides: TGTGCCAGCAGCAAAACGCTCCAGGGATACGAGCAGTACTTC.

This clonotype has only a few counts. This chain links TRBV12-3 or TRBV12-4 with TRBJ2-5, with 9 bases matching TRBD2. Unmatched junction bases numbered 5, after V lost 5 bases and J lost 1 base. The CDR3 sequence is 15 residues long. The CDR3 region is CASSRSGSGQETQYF. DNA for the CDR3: TGTGCCAGCAGTCGTAGCGGGAGCGGCCAAGAGACCCAGTACTTC.

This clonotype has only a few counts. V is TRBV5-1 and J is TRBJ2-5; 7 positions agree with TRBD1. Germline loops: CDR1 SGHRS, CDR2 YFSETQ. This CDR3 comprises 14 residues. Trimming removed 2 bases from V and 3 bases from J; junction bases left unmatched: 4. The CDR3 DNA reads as TGCGCCAGCAGCTTCCGGGACAGAAAAGAGACCCAGTACTTC. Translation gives CASSFRDRKETQYF.

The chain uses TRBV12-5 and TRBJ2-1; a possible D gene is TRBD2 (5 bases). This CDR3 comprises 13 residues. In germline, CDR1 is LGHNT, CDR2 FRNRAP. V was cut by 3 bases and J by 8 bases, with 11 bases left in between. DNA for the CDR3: TGTGCTAGTGGTTTACCTTTCGGGGATGAGCAGTTCTTC. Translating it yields CASGLPFGDEQFF.

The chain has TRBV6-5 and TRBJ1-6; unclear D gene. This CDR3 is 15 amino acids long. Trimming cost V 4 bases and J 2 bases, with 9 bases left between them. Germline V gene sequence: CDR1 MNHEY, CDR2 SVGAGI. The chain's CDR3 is CASSSTNPYNSPLHF. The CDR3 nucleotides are TGTGCCAGCAGTTCGACCAACCCCTATAATTCACCCCTCCACTTT.

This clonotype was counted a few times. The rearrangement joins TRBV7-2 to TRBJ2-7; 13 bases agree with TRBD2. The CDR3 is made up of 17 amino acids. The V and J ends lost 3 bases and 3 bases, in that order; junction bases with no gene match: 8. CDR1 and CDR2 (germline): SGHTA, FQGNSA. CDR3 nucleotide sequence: TGTGCCAGCAGCTTTTACGGGACTAGCGGGGTCCGCTACGAGCAGTACTTC. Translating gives CASSFYGTSGVRYEQYF.

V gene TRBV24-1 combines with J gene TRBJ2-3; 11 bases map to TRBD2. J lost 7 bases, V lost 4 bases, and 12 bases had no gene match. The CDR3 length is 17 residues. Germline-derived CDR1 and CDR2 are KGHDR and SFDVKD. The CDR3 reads CATSDQGLADQGNTQYF. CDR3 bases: TGTGCCACCAGTGACCAGGGACTAGCGGACCAGGGGAATACGCAGTATTTT.

CDR3 nucleotides: TGTGCCAGCAGTTCGCCGGGACAGGGTGTCAATGAGCAGTTCTTC. This gives the protein CASSSPGQGVNEQFF. The gene calls are TRBV5-4 and TRBJ2-1; TRBD1 agrees at 9 bases. Germline assignment: CDR1 SGHNT and CDR2 YYREEE (reference sequence). There are 15 residues in the CDR3. V lost 5 bases, J lost 6 bases, and 9 bases stayed unmatched.

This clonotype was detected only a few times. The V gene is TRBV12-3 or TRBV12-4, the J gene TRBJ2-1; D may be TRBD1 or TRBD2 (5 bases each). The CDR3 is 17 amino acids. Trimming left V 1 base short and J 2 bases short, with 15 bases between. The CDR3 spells CASSLVRDHTTYNEQFF. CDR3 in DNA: TGTGCCAGCAGTTTAGTTAGGGACCACACGACCTACAATGAGCAGTTCTTC.